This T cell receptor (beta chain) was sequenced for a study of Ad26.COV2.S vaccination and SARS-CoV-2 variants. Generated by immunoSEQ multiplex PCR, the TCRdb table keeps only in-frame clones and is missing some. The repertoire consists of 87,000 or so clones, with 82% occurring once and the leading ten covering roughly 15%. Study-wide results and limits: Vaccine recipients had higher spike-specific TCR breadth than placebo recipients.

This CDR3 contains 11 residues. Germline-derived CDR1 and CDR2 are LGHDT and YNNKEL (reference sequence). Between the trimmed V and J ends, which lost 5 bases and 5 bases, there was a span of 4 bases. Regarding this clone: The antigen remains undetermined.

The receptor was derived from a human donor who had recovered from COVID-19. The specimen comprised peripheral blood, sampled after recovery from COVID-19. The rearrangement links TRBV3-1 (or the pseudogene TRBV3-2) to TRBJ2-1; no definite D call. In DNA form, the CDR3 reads TGTGCCAGCAGCAGAAACAATGAGCAGTTCTTC. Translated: CASSRNNEQFF.